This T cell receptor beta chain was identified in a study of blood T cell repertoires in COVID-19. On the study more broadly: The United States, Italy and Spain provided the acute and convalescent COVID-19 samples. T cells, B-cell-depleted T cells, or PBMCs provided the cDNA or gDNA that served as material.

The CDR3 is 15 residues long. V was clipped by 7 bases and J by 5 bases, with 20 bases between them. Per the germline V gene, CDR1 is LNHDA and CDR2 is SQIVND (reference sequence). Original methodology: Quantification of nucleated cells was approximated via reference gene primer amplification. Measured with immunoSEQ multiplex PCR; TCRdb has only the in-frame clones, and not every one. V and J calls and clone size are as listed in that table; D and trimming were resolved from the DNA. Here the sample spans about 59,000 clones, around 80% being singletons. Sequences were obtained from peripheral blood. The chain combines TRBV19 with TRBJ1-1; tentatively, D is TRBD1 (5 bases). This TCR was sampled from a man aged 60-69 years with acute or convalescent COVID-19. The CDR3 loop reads CASNLRGLVRTEAFF. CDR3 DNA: TGTGCCAGTAACCTTAGGGGACTTGTTCGAACTGAAGCTTTCTTT.